These 9 T cell receptor beta chains were all obtained from the same sample, sequenced in a study of chemoradiotherapy in HPV16-positive cancers. The assay was immunoSEQ multiplex PCR, and TCRdb's table has in-frame clones only and misses some. The table shows 950 to 1,200 clones, with about 90% occurring only once. The sample was tumor tissue, taken from a patient who underwent chemoradiotherapy. All receptors come from a human donor with HPV-associated anogenital cancer.

The chain employs TRBV6-6 and TRBJ1-5; maybe TRBD1 (5 bases). The CDR3 extends over 15 amino acids. The V end lost 2 bases, the J end lost 3 bases, and 11 bases lay between the germline ends. Germline CDR1 reads MNHNY; CDR2 reads SVGAGI (reference sequence). The DNA for the CDR3 is TGTGCCAGCAGTTACGGCAGGGATTCCAATCAGCCCCAGCATTTT. This sequence encodes CASSYGRDSNQPQHF.

This clone was seen a handful of times. The rearrangement links TRBV7-2 to TRBJ1-4; a weak D match, TRBD1 (6 bases). This CDR3 region has 15 residues. Germline lookup yields CDR1 SGHTA and CDR2 FQGNSA. The V end was cut by 1 base, the J end by 0 bases, with 6 bases between. The CDR3 DNA sequence: TGTGCCAGCAGCTTAGACAGGGCAACTAATGAAAAACTGTTTTTT. Amino acid sequence: CASSLDRATNEKLFF.

V is TRBV2 and J is TRBJ2-5; TRBD1 agrees at 8 bases. CDR3 size: 15 residues. With 2 bases clipped from V and 5 bases from J, the junction kept 7 bases outside the gene matches. Germline values: CDR1 SNHLY, CDR2 FYNNEI. The CDR3 reads CASSEQAGGGETQYF. The CDR3 nucleotides read TGTGCCAGCAGTGAACAGGCAGGGGGCGGCGAGACCCAGTACTTC.

V and J are TRBV15 and TRBJ1-1, with 7 positions matching TRBD1. Per germline, CDR1 LNHNV and CDR2 YYDKDF (reference sequence). CDR3 length: 15 residues. Trimming removed 6 bases from V and 1 base from J; junction bases left unmatched: 8. CDR3 bases: TGTGCCACCAGTGCATCCGGGACAGAGAACACTGAAGCTTTCTTT. Its translation: CATSASGTENTEAFF.

CDR3 DNA sequence: TGTGCCAGCAGCTACGACAGGGATTATGGCTACACCTTC. It encodes CASSYDRDYGYTF. This chain links TRBV5-4 with TRBJ1-2; 7 bases match TRBD1. CDR1 and CDR2 from the germline V gene are SGHNT and YYREEE (reference sequence). The trim removed 3 bases at V and 5 bases at J, leaving 4 bases unmatched. CDR3 length: 13 amino acids. The full variable domain, rest sourced from reference TRBV5-4 and TRBJ1-2, is ETGVTQSPTHLIKTRGQQVTLRCSSQSGHNTVSWYQQALGQGPQFIFQYYREEENGRGNFPPRFSGLQFPNYSSELNVNALELDDSALYLCASSYDRDYGYTFGSGTRLTVV.

This rearrangement joins TRBV11-2 to TRBJ2-1, with D possibly TRBD2 on 5 matching bases. The germline V gene encodes CDR1 SGHAT and CDR2 FQNNGV. With 4 bases removed from V and 1 base from J, the gap between germline ends came to 8 bases. The CDR3 consists of 14 residues. The CDR3 region has the DNA TGTGCCAGCAGCTCCACGGGGTCCTACAATGAGCAGTTCTTC. This translates into CASSSTGSYNEQFF.

The chain is built from TRBV15 and TRBJ2-3, with TRBD1 matching 8 bases. The germline V gene has CDR1 LNHNV and CDR2 YYDKDF (reference sequence). V lost 1 base and J lost 4; bases outside the gene matches: 4. The CDR3 spans 15 residues. CDR3 in DNA: TGTGCCACCAGCAGAGGGACAGGGAACCCAGATACGCAGTATTTT. Amino acid sequence: CATSRGTGNPDTQYF.

This chain links TRBV5-1 with TRBJ2-1; the match to TRBD2 covers 7 bases. V was clipped by 6 bases and J by 2 bases; unmatched bases: 11. This CDR3 is built from 16 residues. The germline CDR1 and CDR2 sequences are SGHRS and YFSETQ. The CDR3 loop is CASTLAPRETYNEQFF. CDR3 DNA: TGCGCCAGCACACTAGCTCCGCGGGAGACCTACAATGAGCAGTTCTTC.

The CDR3 region is CASSLSSASGEAFF. The CDR3 DNA reads TGTGCCAGCAGTTTATCCTCAGCCTCTGGGGAAGCTTTCTTT. J is TRBJ1-1 and V is TRBV28, with D unclear. V was cut by 1 base and J by 8 bases, with 14 bases left in between. CDR1 is MDHEN and CDR2 is SYDVKM in the germline V gene. The CDR3 spans 14 residues. The full variable domain, its missing parts supplied by reference TRBV28 and TRBJ1-1, is DVKVTQSSRYLVKRTGEKVFLECVQDMDHENMFWYRQDPGLGLRLIYFSYDVKMKEKGDIPEGYSVSREKKERFSLILESASTNQTSMYLCASSLSSASGEAFFGQGTRLTVV.